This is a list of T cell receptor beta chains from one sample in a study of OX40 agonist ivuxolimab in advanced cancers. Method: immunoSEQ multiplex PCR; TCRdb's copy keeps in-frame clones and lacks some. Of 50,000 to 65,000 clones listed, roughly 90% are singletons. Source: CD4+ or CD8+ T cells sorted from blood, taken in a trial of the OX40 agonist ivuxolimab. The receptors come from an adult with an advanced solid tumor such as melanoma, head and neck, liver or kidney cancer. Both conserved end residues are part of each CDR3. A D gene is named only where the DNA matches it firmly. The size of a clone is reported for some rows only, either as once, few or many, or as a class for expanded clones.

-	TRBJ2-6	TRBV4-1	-	CASRPSDSGANVLTF	TGCGCCAGCAGGCCATCGGACTCTGGGGCCAACGTCCTGACTTTC
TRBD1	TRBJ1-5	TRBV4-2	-	CASSEGQGPVNQPQHF	TGTGCCAGCAGCGAAGGACAGGGCCCGGTCAATCAGCCCCAGCATTTT
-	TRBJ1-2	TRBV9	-	CASSVAPTGELNYGYTF	TGTGCCAGCAGCGTAGCCCCGACAGGAGAACTCAACTATGGCTACACCTTC
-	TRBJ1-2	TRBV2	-	CASRETPQLYTF	TGTGCCAGCAGAGAGACGCCTCAGCTCTACACCTTC
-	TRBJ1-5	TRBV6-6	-	CASRYAGEPNQPQHF	TGTGCCAGCAGGTATGCCGGGGAACCCAATCAGCCCCAGCATTTT
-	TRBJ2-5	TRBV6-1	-	CASSVSGTIQETQYF	TGTGCCAGCAGTGTGTCCGGGACAATACAAGAGACCCAGTACTTC
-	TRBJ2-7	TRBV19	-	CASSRFGVEFYEQYF	TGTGCCAGTAGTCGGTTTGGGGTTGAGTTCTACGAGCAGTACTTC
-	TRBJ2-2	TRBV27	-	CASSFATGELFF	TGTGCCAGCAGTTTCGCCACCGGGGAGCTGTTTTTT
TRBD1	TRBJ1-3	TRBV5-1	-	CASSLGGQEWNTIYF	TGCGCCAGCAGCTTGGGGGGACAGGAGTGGAACACCATATATTTT
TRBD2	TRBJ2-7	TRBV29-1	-	CSVGAGGGYEQYF	TGCAGCGTTGGCGCGGGAGGAGGCTACGAGCAGTACTTC
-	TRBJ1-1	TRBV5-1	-	CASTEGGSGVMNTEAFF	TGCGCCAGCACAGAGGGGGGTTCCGGGGTGATGAACACTGAAGCTTTCTTT
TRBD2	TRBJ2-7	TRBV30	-	CAWSASGISDEQYF	TGTGCCTGGAGTGCTAGCGGGATTTCCGACGAGCAGTACTTC
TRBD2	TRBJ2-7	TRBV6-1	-	CASSSGLAGEYEQYF	TGTGCCAGCAGTAGCGGACTAGCGGGGGAATACGAGCAGTACTTC
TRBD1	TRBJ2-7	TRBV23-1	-	CASSPGGILYEQYF	TGCGCCAGCAGTCCAGGGGGTATCTTGTACGAGCAGTACTTC
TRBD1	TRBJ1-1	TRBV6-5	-	CASSYDRALNTEAFF	TGTGCCAGCAGTTACGACAGGGCCTTGAACACTGAAGCTTTCTTT
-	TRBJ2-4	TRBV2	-	CASSNLTFLAKNIQYF	TGTGCCAGCAGCAATTTAACATTCCTAGCCAAAAACATTCAGTACTTC
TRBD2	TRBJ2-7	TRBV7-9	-	CASSVLAGRVYEQYF	TGTGCCAGCAGCGTACTAGCGGGGAGGGTCTACGAGCAGTACTTC
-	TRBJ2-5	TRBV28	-	CASSRGGQSGTQYF	TGTGCCAGCAGCCGGGGGGGACAGTCGGGGACCCAGTACTTC
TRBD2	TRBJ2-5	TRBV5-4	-	CASSRGPSGRGETQYF	TGTGCCAGCAGCCGCGGTCCGTCCGGGAGGGGGGAGACCCAGTACTTC
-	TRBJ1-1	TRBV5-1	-	CASSRTTGNTEAFF	TGCGCCAGCAGCCGTACAACAGGGAACACTGAAGCTTTCTTT
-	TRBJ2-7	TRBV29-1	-	CSVRIERDYEQYF	TGCAGCGTTCGGATAGAGAGAGACTACGAGCAGTACTTC
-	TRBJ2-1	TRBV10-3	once	CASRRRADYSGDNEQFF	TGTGCCAGCCGGCGGAGAGCGGACTATTCTGGGGACAATGAGCAGTTCTTC
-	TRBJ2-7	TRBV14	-	CASSQQDEVRAADEQYF	TGTGCCAGCAGCCAACAAGACGAGGTAAGGGCCGCCGACGAGCAGTACTTC
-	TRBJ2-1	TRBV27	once	CASRSRRGHNEQFF	TGTGCCAGCAGGTCGCGAAGAGGACACAATGAGCAGTTCTTC
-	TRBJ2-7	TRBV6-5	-	CASSYSLGIYEQYF	TGTGCCAGCAGTTACTCTCTGGGAATCTACGAGCAGTACTTC
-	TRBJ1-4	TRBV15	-	CATSRDRGREKLFF	TGTGCCACCAGCAGAGATCGGGGGAGGGAAAAACTGTTTTTT
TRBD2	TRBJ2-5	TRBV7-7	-	CASSTRLAGETQYF	TGTGCTAGCAGCACCCGACTAGCGGGAGAGACCCAGTACTTC
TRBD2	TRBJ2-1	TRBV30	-	CAWSKGGRLYNEQFF	TGTGCCTGGAGTAAGGGCGGGAGACTCTACAATGAGCAGTTCTTC
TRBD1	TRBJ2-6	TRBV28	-	CASSGFRTGTAGANVLTF	TGTGCCAGCAGTGGGTTCCGGACAGGGACGGCTGGGGCCAACGTCCTGACTTTC
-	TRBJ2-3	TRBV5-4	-	CASSATGPTSPGDTQYF	TGTGCCAGCAGCGCGACAGGACCGACTAGTCCGGGAGATACGCAGTATTTT
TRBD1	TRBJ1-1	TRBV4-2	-	CASSQDSIWQGGHTEAFF	TGTGCCAGCAGCCAAGATAGTATCTGGCAGGGGGGTCACACTGAAGCTTTCTTT
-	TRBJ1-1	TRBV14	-	CASSHRTALNTEAFF	TGTGCCAGCAGCCACCGGACAGCCCTGAACACTGAAGCTTTCTTT
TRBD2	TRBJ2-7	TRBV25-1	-	CASSKSGTSYEQYF	TGTGCCAGCAGTAAGAGCGGGACCTCCTACGAGCAGTACTTC
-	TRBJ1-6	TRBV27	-	CASSFRALASPLHF	TGTGCCAGCAGTTTTCGGGCCTTGGCCTCACCCCTCCACTTT
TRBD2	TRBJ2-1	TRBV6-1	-	CASSRLADTYNEQFF	TGTGCCAGCAGCCGACTAGCAGATACCTACAATGAGCAGTTCTTC
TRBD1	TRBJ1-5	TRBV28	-	CASSPPDRRNQPQHF	TGTGCCAGCAGTCCCCCGGACAGGAGAAATCAGCCCCAGCATTTT
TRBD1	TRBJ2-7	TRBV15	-	CATSRGQNLYGQYF	TGTGCCACCAGCAGGGGACAGAACCTCTACGGGCAGTACTTC
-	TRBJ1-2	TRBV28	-	CASTPDISYGYTF	TGTGCCAGCACCCCCGACATTTCTTATGGCTACACCTTC
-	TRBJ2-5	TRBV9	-	CASSPQSRFQETQYF	TGTGCCAGCAGCCCCCAGAGTAGGTTCCAAGAGACCCAGTACTTC
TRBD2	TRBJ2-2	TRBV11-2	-	CASSLGGLAGGAGELFF	TGTGCCAGCAGCTTAGGTGGACTAGCGGGAGGTGCCGGGGAGCTGTTTTTT
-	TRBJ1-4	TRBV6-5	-	CASSRLSFIEKLFF	TGTGCCAGCAGCAGACTGAGTTTCATCGAAAAACTGTTTTTT
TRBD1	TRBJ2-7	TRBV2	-	CASNPGQGSYEQYF	TGTGCCAGCAACCCGGGACAGGGCTCCTACGAGCAGTACTTC
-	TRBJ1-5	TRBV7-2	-	CASSLRGNNQPQHF	TGTGCCAGCAGCTTAAGAGGAAACAATCAGCCCCAGCATTTT
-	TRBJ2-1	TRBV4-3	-	CASSQDLRWAGARDEQFF	TGCGCCAGCAGCCAAGATCTTAGGTGGGCAGGGGCTCGAGATGAGCAGTTCTTC
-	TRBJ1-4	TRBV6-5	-	CASTQGTRMFF	TGTGCCAGCACCCAGGGGACAAGGATGTTTTTT
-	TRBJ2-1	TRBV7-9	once	CASSLGTSSYNEQFF	TGTGCCAGCAGCTTGGGGACGAGCTCCTACAATGAGCAGTTCTTC
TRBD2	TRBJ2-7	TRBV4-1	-	CASSPLGGGTYEQYF	TGCGCCAGCAGCCCACTGGGCGGGGGGACCTACGAGCAGTACTTC
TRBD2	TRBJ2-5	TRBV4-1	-	CASSQVGLAGYYGQYF	TGCGCCAGCAGCCAAGTCGGACTAGCGGGTTATTACGGGCAGTACTTC
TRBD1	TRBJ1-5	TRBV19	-	CASSAGQADNQPQHF	TGTGCCAGTAGTGCGGGACAGGCAGACAATCAGCCCCAGCATTTT
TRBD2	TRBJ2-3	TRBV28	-	CASSFLVASGKDTQYF	TGTGCCAGCAGTTTCCTAGTCGCTAGCGGGAAGGATACGCAGTATTTT
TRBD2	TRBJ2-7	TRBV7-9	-	CASSIRGGKMSYEQYF	TGTGCCAGCAGTATCCGGGGGGGAAAGATGTCCTACGAGCAGTACTTC
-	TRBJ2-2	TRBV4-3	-	CASSQDSGTGELFF	TGCGCCAGCAGCCAAGATTCAGGCACCGGGGAGCTGTTTTTT
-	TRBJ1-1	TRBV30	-	CAWSVGIGGEAFF	TGTGCCTGGTCCGTGGGAATCGGGGGGGAAGCTTTCTTT
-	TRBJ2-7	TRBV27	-	CASSLQEHYEQYF	TGTGCCAGCAGTTTACAGGAGCACTACGAGCAGTACTTC
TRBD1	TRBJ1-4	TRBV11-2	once	CASSRGQGEKLFF	TGTGCCAGCAGCCGTGGACAGGGAGAAAAACTGTTTTTT
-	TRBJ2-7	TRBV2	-	CASSVIGLTYEQYF	TGTGCCAGCAGTGTGATCGGGTTGACCTACGAGCAGTACTTC
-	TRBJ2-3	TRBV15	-	CATSRRTTENTQYF	TGTGCCACCAGCAGGCGGACCACGGAGAATACGCAGTATTTT